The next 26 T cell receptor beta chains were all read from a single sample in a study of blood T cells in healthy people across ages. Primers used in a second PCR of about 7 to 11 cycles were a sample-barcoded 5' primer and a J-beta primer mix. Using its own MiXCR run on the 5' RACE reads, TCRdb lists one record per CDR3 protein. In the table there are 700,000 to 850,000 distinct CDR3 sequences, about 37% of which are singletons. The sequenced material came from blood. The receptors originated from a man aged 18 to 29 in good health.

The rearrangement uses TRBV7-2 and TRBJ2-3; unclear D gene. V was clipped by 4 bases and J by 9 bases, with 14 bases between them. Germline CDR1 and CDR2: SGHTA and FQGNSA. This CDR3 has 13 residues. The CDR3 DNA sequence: TGTGCCAGCAGCTCTTTAGCCGGACGGACGCAGTATTTT. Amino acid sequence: CASSSLAGRTQYF.

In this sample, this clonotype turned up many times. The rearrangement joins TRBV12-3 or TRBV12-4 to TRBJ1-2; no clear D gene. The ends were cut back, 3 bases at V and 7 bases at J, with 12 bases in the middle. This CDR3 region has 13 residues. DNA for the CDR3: TGTGCCAGCAGTTTCGGCAGTGGACGTGGCTACACCTTC. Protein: CASSFGSGRGYTF.

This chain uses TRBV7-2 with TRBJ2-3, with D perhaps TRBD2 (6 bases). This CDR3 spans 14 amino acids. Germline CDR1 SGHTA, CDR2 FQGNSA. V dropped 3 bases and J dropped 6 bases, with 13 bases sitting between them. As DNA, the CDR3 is TGTGCCAGCAGCTTTGGGCGGGGACGCGATACGCAGTATTTT. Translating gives CASSFGRGRDTQYF. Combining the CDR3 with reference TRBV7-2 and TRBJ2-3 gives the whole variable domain GAGVSQSPSNKVTEKGKDVELRCDPISGHTALYWYRQSLGQGLEFLIYFQGNSAPDKSGLPSDRFSAERTGGSVSTLTIQRTQQEDSAVYLCASSFGRGRDTQYFGPGTRLTVL.

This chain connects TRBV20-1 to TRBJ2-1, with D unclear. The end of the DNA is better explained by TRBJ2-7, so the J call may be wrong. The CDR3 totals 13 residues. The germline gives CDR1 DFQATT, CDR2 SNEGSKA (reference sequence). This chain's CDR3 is CSASGPLYNEQYF. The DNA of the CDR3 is TGCAGTGCTAGTGGGCCTCTCTACAATGAGCAGTACTTC.

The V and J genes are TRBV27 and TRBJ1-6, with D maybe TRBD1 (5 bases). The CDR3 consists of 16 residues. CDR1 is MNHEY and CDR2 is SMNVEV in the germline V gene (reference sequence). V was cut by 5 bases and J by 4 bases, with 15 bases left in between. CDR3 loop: CASSATGTFYNSPLHF. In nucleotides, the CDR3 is TGTGCCAGCAGTGCCACCGGGACGTTTTATAATTCACCCCTCCACTTT.

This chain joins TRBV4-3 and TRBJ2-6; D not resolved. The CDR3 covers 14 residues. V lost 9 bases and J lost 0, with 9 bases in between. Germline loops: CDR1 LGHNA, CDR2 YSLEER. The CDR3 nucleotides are TGCGCCAGTGAACCGTTCTCTGGGGCCAACGTCCTGACTTTC. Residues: CASEPFSGANVLTF.

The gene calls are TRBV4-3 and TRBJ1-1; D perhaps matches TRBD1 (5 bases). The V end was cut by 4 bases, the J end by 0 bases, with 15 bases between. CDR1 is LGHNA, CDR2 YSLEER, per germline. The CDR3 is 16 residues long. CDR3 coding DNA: TGCGCCAGCAGCCGAGCCACCGGGACGTTGAACACTGAAGCTTTCTTT. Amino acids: CASSRATGTLNTEAFF.

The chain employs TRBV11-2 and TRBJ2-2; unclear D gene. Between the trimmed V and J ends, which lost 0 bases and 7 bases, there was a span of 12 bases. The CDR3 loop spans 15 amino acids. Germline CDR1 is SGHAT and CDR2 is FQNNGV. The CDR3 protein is CASSLDYYPGGELFF. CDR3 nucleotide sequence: TGTGCCAGCAGCTTAGATTACTATCCTGGCGGGGAGCTGTTTTTT.

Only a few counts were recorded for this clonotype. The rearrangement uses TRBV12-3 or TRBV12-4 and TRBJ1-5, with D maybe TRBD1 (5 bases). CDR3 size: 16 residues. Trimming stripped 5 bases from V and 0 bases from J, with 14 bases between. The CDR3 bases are TGTGCCAGCAGTGGCAGGGTGGGTTATAGCAATCAGCCCCAGCATTTT. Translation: CASSGRVGYSNQPQHF.

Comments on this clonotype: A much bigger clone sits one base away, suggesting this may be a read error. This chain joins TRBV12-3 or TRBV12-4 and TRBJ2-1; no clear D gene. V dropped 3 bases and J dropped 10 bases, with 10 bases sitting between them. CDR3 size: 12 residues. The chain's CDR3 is CASSFKAPEQFF. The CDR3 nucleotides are TGTGCCAGCAGTTTCAAGGCCCCCGAGCAGTTCTTC.

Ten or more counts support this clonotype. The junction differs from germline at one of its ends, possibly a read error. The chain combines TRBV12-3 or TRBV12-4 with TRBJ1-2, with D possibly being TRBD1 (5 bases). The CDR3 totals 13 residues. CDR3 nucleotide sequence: TGTGCCAGCAGCTTAGGAGGGGACTATGGCTACACCTTC. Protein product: CASSLGGDYGYTF.

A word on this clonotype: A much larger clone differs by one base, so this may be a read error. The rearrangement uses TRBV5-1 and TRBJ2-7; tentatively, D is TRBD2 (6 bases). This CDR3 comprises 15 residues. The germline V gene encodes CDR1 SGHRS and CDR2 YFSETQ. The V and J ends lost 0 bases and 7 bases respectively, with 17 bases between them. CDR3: CASSLVAGTYNEQYF. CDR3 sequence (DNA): TGCGCCAGCAGCTTGGTGGCGGGGACCTACAATGAGCAGTACTTC. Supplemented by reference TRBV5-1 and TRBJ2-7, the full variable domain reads KAGVTQTPRYLIKTRGQQVTLSCSPISGHRSVSWYQQTPGQGLQFLFEYFSETQRNKGNFPGRFSGRQFSNSRSEMNVSTLELGDSALYLCASSLVAGTYNEQYFGPGTRLTVT.

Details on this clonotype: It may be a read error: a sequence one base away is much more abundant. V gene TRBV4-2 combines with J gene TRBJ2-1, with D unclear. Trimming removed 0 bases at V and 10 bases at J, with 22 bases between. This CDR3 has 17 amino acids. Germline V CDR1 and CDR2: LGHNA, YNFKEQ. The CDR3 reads CASSQDGSRRASYEQFF. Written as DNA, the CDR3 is TGTGCCAGCAGCCAAGATGGGTCGCGTAGGGCCTCCTACGAGCAGTTCTTC.

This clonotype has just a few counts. The CDR3 sequence is CSVPGQKYTDTQYF. The CDR3 DNA follows: TGCAGTGTCCCGGGACAGAAATACACAGATACGCAGTATTTT. The chain employs TRBV20-1 and TRBJ2-3; TRBD1 matches 7 bases. Looked up from germline, CDR1 is DFQATT and CDR2 is SNEGSKA (reference sequence). The CDR3 sequence is 14 residues long. The ends lost 7 bases at V and 2 bases at J; junction bases unmatched: 9.

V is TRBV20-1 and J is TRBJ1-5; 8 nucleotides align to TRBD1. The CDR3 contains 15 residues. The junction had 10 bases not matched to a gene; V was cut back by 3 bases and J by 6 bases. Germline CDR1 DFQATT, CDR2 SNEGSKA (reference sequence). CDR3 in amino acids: CSASGEDRVGQPQHF. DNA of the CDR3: TGCAGTGCTAGTGGAGAGGACAGGGTAGGTCAGCCCCAGCATTTT.

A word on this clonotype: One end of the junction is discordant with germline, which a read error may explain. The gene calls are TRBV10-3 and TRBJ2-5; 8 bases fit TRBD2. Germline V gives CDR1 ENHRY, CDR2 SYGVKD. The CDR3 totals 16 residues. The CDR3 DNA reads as TGTGCCATCAGTGAGTCGACTCGGGGGACTAGAGAGACCCGGTACTTC. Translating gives CAISESTRGTRETRYF.

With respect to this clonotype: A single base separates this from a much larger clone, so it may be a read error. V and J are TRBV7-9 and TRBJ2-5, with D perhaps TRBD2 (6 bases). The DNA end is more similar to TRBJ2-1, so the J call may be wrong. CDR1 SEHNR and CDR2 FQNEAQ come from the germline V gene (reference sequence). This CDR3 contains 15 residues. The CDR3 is CASSTQFTSQETQFF. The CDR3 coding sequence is TGTGCCAGCAGCACCCAGTTCACTAGCCAAGAGACCCAGTTCTTC.

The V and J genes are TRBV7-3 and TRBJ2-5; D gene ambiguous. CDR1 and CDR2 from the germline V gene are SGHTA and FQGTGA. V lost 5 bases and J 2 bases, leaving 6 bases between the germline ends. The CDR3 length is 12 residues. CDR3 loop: CASSHNQETQYF. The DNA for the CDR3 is TGTGCCAGCAGCCACAATCAAGAGACCCAGTACTTC.

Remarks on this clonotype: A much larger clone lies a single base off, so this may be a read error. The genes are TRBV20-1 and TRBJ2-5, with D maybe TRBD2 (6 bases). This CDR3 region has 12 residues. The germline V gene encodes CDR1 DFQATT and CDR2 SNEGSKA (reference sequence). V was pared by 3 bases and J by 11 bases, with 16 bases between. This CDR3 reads CSASWGDNEQYF. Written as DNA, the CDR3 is TGCAGTGCTAGCTGGGGGGATAATGAGCAGTACTTC.

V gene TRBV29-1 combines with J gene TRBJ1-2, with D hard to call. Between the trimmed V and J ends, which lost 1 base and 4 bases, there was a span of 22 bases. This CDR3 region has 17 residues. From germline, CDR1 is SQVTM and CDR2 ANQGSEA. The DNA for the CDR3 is TGCAGCGTTGAAGCTCTCAAGGATCGAGAAAAGGGCTATGGCTACACCTTC. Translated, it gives CSVEALKDREKGYGYTF.

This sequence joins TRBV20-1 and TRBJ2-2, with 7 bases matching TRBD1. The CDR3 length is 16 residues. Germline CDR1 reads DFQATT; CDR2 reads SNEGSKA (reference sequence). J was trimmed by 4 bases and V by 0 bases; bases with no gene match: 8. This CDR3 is CSARDQDRQGTGELFF. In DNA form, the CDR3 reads TGCAGTGCTAGAGATCAAGACAGACAGGGCACCGGGGAGCTGTTTTTT.

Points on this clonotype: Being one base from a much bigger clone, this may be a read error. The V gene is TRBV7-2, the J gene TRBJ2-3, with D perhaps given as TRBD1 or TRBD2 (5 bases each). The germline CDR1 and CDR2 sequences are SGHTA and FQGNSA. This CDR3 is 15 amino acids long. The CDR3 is CAGSRQRTSTDTQYF. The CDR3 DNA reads TGTGCCGGCAGCCGACAGAGGACTAGCACAGATACGCAGTATTTT.

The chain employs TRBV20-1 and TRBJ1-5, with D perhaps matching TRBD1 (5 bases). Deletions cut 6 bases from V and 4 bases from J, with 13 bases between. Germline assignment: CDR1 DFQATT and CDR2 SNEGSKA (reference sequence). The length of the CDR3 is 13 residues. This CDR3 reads CSAHSEGNQPQHF. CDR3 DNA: TGCAGTGCGCATTCTGAGGGGAATCAGCCCCAGCATTTT.

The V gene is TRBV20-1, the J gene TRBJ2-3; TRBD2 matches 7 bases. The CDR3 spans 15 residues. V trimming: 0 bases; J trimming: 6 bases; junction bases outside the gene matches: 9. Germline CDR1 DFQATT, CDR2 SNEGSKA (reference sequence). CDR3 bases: TGCAGTGCTAGAGATCCCAGCGGGGCAGGCGATACGCAGTATTTT. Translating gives CSARDPSGAGDTQYF.

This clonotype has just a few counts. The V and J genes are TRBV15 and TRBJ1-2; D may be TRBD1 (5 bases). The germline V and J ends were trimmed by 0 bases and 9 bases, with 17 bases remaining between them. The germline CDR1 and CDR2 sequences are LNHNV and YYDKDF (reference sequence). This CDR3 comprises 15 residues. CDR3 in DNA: TGTGCCACCAGCAGAGATAGTTCTCAGGGTACGAGCTACACCTTC. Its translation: CATSRDSSQGTSYTF.

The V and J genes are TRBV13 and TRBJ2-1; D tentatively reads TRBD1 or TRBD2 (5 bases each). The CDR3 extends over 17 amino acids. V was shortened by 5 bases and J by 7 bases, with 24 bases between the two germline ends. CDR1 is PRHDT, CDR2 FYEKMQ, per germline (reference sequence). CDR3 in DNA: TGTGCCAGCAGCCCTGCATGGGGGAAAGACCTTGGGAATGAGCAGTTCTTC. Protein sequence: CASSPAWGKDLGNEQFF.